This record looks at one TCR beta chain sequence and its context. Its target is unknown. The sample is drawn from a study of neoadjuvant anti-PD-1 for oral cavity cancer. General study results and limits: Pretreatment Treg/Th17 ratio correlated inversely with post-treatment tumor clonality.

The table came from immunoSEQ multiplex PCR; TCRdb's copy has only in-frame clones and leaves some out. The sample has approximately 14,000 clones, 65% to 70% seen once; the top ten hold roughly 2%. CDR3 length: 14 residues. Germline CDR1 MNHNS, CDR2 SASEGT. With 7 bases removed from V and 4 bases from J, the gap between germline ends came to 11 bases. The clonotype was recovered from a person aged 35-80 years with oral cavity squamous cell carcinoma. This specimen was PBMCs, taken before nivolumab (anti-PD-1) treatment. This chain uses TRBV6-1 with TRBJ1-6, with D unclear. CDR3 residues: CASTRTEYNSPLHF. CDR3 DNA sequence: TGTGCCAGCACGAGGACGGAATATAATTCACCCCTCCACTTT.